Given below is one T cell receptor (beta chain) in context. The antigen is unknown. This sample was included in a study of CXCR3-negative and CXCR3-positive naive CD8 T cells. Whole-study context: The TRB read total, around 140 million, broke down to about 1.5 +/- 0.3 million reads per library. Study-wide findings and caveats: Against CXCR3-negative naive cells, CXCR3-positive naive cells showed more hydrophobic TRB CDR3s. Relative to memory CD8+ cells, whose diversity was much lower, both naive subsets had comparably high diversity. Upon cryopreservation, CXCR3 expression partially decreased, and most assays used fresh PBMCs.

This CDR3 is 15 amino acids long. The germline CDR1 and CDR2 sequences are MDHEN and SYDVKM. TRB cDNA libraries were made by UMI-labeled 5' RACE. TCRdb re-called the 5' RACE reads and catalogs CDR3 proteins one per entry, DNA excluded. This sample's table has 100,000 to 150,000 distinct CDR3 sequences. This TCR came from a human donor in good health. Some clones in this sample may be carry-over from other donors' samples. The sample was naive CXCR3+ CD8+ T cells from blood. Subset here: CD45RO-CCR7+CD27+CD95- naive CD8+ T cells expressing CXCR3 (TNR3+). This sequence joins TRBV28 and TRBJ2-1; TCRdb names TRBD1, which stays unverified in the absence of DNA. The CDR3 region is CASSLGTAAYNEQFF.